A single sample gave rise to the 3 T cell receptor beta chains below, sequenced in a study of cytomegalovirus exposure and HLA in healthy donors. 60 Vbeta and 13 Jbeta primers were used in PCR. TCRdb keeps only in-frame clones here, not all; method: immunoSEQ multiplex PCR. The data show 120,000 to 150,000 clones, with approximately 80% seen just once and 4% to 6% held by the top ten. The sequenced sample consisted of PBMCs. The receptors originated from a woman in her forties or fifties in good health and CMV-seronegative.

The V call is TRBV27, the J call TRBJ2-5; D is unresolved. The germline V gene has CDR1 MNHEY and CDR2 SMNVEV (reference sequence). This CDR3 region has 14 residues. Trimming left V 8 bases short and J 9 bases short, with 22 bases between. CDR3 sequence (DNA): TGTGCCAGCCAAAGCTCCCTGGTCCAAAAAGCCCAGTACTTC. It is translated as CASQSSLVQKAQYF.

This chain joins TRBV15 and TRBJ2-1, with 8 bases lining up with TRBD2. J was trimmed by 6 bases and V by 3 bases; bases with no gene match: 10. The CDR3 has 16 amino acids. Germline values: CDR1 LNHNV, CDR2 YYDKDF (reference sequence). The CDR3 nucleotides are TGTGCCACCAGCAGCTCAGCGGGGGTTGGTACCAATGAGCAGTTCTTC. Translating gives CATSSSAGVGTNEQFF.

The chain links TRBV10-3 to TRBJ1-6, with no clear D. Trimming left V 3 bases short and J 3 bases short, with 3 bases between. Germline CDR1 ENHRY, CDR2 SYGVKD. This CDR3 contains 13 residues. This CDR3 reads CAISDHYNSPLHF. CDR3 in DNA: TGTGCCATCAGTGACCACTATAATTCACCCCTCCACTTT.